Listed below are T cell receptor beta chains from one sample, sequenced in a study of control samples from healthy donors and cancer patients. Method: immunoSEQ multiplex PCR; TCRdb's copy keeps in-frame clones and lacks some. The repertoire holds approximately 140,000 clones, with less than 90% as singletons. Sample: blood. The origin of the receptors is a woman in her thirties in good health. The CDR3 runs from the conserved cysteine through the conserved F or W. Fields, in order: D gene, clone size, J gene, V gene, CDR3 protein, CDR3 DNA. D genes are given only for firm matches. For some rows the clone size is stated as once, few or many, or as a class when expanded; others skip it.

NA	NA	TRBJ2-1	TRBV5-1	CASSLEGDEQFF	TGCGCCAGCAGCTTGGAGGGCGATGAGCAGTTCTTC
NA	few	TRBJ2-1	TRBV7-2	CASSLRVAAEQFF	TGTGCCAGCAGCTTAAGGGTAGCGGCCGAGCAGTTCTTC
TRBD2	NA	TRBJ2-1	TRBV5-1	CASSGWATGLPSLEQFF	TGCGCCAGCAGCGGTTGGGCCACGGGACTACCTTCTCTTGAGCAGTTCTTC
TRBD2	NA	TRBJ2-3	TRBV5-1	CASSSSGIGTDTQYF	TGCGCCAGCAGCAGTAGCGGGATAGGCACAGATACGCAGTATTTT
TRBD1	few	TRBJ1-5	TRBV7-9	CASSPGTGGNQPQHF	TGTGCCAGCAGCCCCGGGACAGGGGGCAATCAGCCCCAGCATTTT
NA	NA	TRBJ1-4	TRBV6-5	CASRTARHEKLFF	TGTGCCAGCCGGACCGCCAGGCATGAAAAACTGTTTTTT
NA	NA	TRBJ1-1	TRBV29-1	CSVEVLRGAEAFF	TGCAGCGTTGAAGTGTTAAGGGGCGCTGAAGCTTTCTTT
NA	NA	TRBJ1-6	TRBV6-1	CASSDEGGSSYNSPLHF	TGTGCCAGCAGTGATGAGGGAGGGAGCTCCTATAATTCACCCCTCCACTTT
TRBD2	NA	TRBJ2-1	TRBV4-2	CASSPMRTGGLDEQFF	TGTGCCAGCAGCCCTATGAGGACGGGAGGCTTAGATGAGCAGTTCTTC
TRBD2	NA	TRBJ2-2	TRBV9	CASSDLSGRDTGELFF	TGTGCCAGCAGCGACCTTAGCGGGAGAGACACCGGGGAGCTGTTTTTT
NA	NA	TRBJ2-7	TRBV19	CASSNLRGPGYEQYF	TGTGCCAGTAGTAACCTCCGGGGGCCGGGGTACGAGCAGTACTTC
NA	NA	TRBJ2-1	TRBV12-3/TRBV12-4	CASSFGVKEQFF	TGTGCCAGCAGTTTCGGGGTTAAAGAGCAGTTCTTC
NA	NA	TRBJ2-5	TRBV7-3	CASSRGQTETQYF	TGTGCCAGCAGCCGAGGACAGACGGAGACCCAGTACTTC
TRBD2	NA	TRBJ2-1	TRBV29-1	CSAQREVDSNEQFF	TGCAGCGCCCAGCGGGAGGTAGATAGCAATGAGCAGTTCTTC
NA	NA	TRBJ1-1	TRBV6-5	CASSPLQGRAFF	TGTGCCAGCAGTCCCCTACAGGGTAGGGCTTTCTTT
TRBD2	NA	TRBJ2-1	TRBV4-2	CASSPFIGGGDNEQFF	TGTGCCAGCAGCCCCTTTATCGGGGGAGGGGACAATGAGCAGTTCTTC
NA	NA	TRBJ1-5	TRBV27	CASSLQGSNQPQHF	TGTGCCAGCAGTTTACAGGGTAGCAATCAGCCCCAGCATTTT
NA	NA	TRBJ1-2	TRBV10-3	CAISYQGDYGYTF	TGTGCCATCAGTTACCAGGGAGACTATGGCTACACCTTC
TRBD1	NA	TRBJ2-1	TRBV5-1	CASSLDRDNEQFF	TGCGCCAGCAGCCTGGACAGGGACAATGAGCAGTTCTTC
NA	NA	TRBJ1-3	TRBV7-6	CASSLRFDRRSSGNTIYF	TGTGCCAGCAGCTTAAGGTTTGACAGGCGGAGCTCTGGAAACACCATATATTTT
NA	NA	TRBJ2-5	TRBV19	CASSATGSGETQYF	TGTGCCAGTAGTGCGACTGGGTCGGGGGAGACCCAGTACTTC
NA	NA	TRBJ2-1	TRBV5-6	CASSLFITGRSYNEQFF	TGTGCCAGCAGCTTGTTTATTACGGGGAGGTCCTACAATGAGCAGTTCTTC
NA	NA	TRBJ1-2	TRBV7-2	CVGAGIVSYGYTF	TGTGTGGGGGCAGGGATAGTGTCCTATGGCTACACCTTC